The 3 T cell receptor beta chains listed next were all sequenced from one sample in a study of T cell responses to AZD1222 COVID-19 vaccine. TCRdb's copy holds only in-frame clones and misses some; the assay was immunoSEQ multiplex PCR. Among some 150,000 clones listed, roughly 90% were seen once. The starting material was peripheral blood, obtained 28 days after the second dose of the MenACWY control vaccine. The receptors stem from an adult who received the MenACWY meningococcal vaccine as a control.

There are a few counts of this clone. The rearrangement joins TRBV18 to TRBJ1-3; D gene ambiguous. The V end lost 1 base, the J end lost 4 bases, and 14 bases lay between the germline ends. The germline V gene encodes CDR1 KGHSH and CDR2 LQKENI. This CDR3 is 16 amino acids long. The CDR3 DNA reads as TGTGCCAGCTCACCACTGAAATACAGCGTCGGAAACACCATATATTTT. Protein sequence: CASSPLKYSVGNTIYF.

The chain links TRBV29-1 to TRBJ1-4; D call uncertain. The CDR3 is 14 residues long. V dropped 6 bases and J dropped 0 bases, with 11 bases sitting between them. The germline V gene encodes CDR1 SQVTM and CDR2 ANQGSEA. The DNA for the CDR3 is TGCAGCGTCCAAATCTTTGCAACTAATGAAAAACTGTTTTTT. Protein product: CSVQIFATNEKLFF.

The CDR3 DNA is TGTGCCAGCGCCGACAGGGGGGAAGAGACCCAGTACTTC. It specifies CASADRGEETQYF. The chain has TRBV9 and TRBJ2-5; 9 bases map to TRBD1. The length of the CDR3 is 13 residues. The germline CDR1 and CDR2 sequences are SGDLS and YYNGEE. Trimming took 7 bases from V and 3 from J; bases not matched to a gene: 4.